These T cell receptor beta chains were read from a single sample in a study of radiation and T cells in renal cell carcinoma. Sequencing was performed with immunoSEQ multiplex PCR; in TCRdb, only in-frame clones are kept and a portion is missing. The sample holds about 140,000 clones, 86% seen once. Specimen: blood, collected from a patient whose treatment included radiotherapy and nephrectomy. These TCRs come from a woman aged 50 to 60 with renal cell carcinoma. Each CDR3 is given with its conserved first and last residue. Each record gives: clone size, D gene, V gene, J gene, CDR3 protein, CDR3 DNA. The D gene is left open where the match is weak. Only some rows state a clone size, as once, few, many or a class for expanded clones.

>.|TRBD1|TRBV30|TRBJ2-7
CAWSRDRPYEQYF
TGTGCCTGGAGTAGGGACAGGCCCTACGAGCAGTACTTC
>.|.|TRBV5-1|TRBJ2-2
CASSLPGNTGELFF
TGCGCCAGCAGCTTGCCCGGGAACACCGGGGAGCTGTTTTTT
>.|.|TRBV11-2|TRBJ2-6
CASTSGRLHSGANVLTF
TGTGCCAGCACCTCCGGCAGGCTCCACTCTGGGGCCAACGTCCTGACTTTC
>.|.|TRBV5-1|TRBJ1-2
CASSSQTEYNGYTF
TGCGCCAGCAGCTCACAGACAGAGTATAATGGCTACACCTTC
>few|TRBD1|TRBV28|TRBJ1-2
CASSLSATGNYGYTF
TGTGCCAGCAGTTTATCCGCGACAGGGAACTATGGCTACACCTTC
>.|TRBD1|TRBV4-3|TRBJ2-2
CASSQETGLNTGELFF
TGCGCCAGCAGCCAAGAGACAGGGCTAAACACCGGGGAGCTGTTTTTT
>.|.|TRBV2|TRBJ2-1
CASSPWGSGRDNEQFF
TGTGCCAGCAGTCCTTGGGGTAGCGGAAGGGACAATGAGCAGTTCTTC
>.|.|TRBV15|TRBJ2-7
CATSRDRDEQYF
TGTGCCACCAGCAGAGACAGGGACGAGCAGTACTTC
>.|TRBD1|TRBV2|TRBJ1-2
CASSRQGNDYGYTF
TGTGCCAGCAGTCGACAGGGTAATGACTATGGCTACACCTTC
>.|TRBD2|TRBV5-6|TRBJ2-5
CASSWGLAGAETQYF
TGTGCCAGCAGCTGGGGACTAGCGGGAGCGGAGACCCAGTACTTC
>.|.|TRBV16|TRBJ1-4
CASRERDGEKLFF
TGTGCCAGCAGGGAAAGGGACGGTGAAAAACTGTTTTTT
>.|TRBD1|TRBV4-3|TRBJ1-2
CASSQGGQGLGYGYTF
TGCGCCAGCAGCCAAGGCGGACAGGGGCTCGGTTATGGCTACACCTTC
>.|TRBD2|TRBV7-2|TRBJ2-1
CASSLGNSGSGNEQFF
TGTGCCAGCAGCTTAGGTAATAGCGGGAGTGGAAATGAGCAGTTCTTC
>.|TRBD1|TRBV30|TRBJ2-7
CAWSTWTGDYEQYF
TGTGCCTGGAGCACCTGGACAGGGGACTACGAGCAGTACTTC
>.|.|TRBV9|TRBJ1-4
CASSVTELATNEKLFF
TGTGCCAGCAGCGTAACCGAACTTGCAACTAATGAAAAACTGTTTTTT
>.|TRBD2|TRBV13|TRBJ2-1
CASSPTSGRYNEQFF
TGTGCCAGCAGCCCGACTAGCGGGAGGTACAATGAGCAGTTCTTC
>once|TRBD1|TRBV5-8|TRBJ1-4
CASSPGQGNEKLFF
TGTGCCAGCAGCCCGGGACAGGGGAATGAAAAACTGTTTTTT
>.|.|TRBV29-1|TRBJ2-7
CSVEHPGPTYEQYF
TGCAGCGTTGAACACCCGGGGCCCACCTACGAGCAGTACTTC
>once|.|TRBV18|TRBJ2-7
CASSRSGDLSEQYF
TGTGCCAGCTCACGGAGCGGAGATCTCTCCGAGCAGTACTTC
>.|TRBD2|TRBV5-4|TRBJ2-2
CASSPGTSGSNTGELFF
TGTGCCAGCAGCCCTGGGACTAGCGGGAGTAACACCGGGGAGCTGTTTTTT
>.|.|TRBV9|TRBJ1-3
CASSPTGNTIYF
TGTGCCAGCAGCCCCACGGGAAACACCATATATTTT
>.|TRBD2|TRBV7-2|TRBJ2-5
CASEPLAGGFGQTQYF
TGTGCCAGCGAGCCTCTAGCGGGAGGTTTTGGTCAGACCCAGTACTTC